The sequence of this T cell receptor beta chain was determined in a study of PD-1 blockade in classical Hodgkin lymphoma. Study findings and constraints: Newly diagnosed patients were reported to start with lower TCR diversity than healthy donors.

Relapses following autologous stem cell transplantation were seen in all patients, with brentuximab vedotin exposure varying. Complete response, partial response or progressive disease were the best responses. Germline values: CDR1 SGHRS, CDR2 YFSETQ. The V and J ends lost 0 bases and 7 bases, in that order; junction bases with no gene match: 10. The CDR3 is 16 amino acids. Concerning this clone: Its antigen is undetermined.

Libraries were prepared by immunoSEQ multiplex PCR; TCRdb keeps only in-frame clonotypes and omits some of them. Seen here are tens of thousands of clones, around 89% observed once, and the top ten hold under 7%. The sequence was collected from a human donor with classical Hodgkin lymphoma. The chain carries TRBV5-1 and TRBJ2-1, with TRBD1 matching over 7 bases. This sample comprised peripheral blood mononuclear cells (PBMCs), obtained before the second cycle of nivolumab. Written as DNA, the CDR3 is TGCGCCAGCAGCTTGGCCTCTGGTAGGGGGCGGAATGAGCAGTTCTTC. Translation: CASSLASGRGRNEQFF.